The rows below give T cell receptor beta chains drawn from one sample of a study of blood T cell repertoires in COVID-19. The data were produced by immunoSEQ multiplex PCR, yet TCRdb's version contains in-frame clones alone and is incomplete. This sample has hundreds of thousands of clones, with approximately 92% found just once. Input material: peripheral blood. The receptors come from a man between 18 and 35 years old with COVID-19, enrolled during active disease. Each CDR3 is given with its conserved first and last residue. A D gene is named only where the DNA matches it firmly. Not all rows give a size; the values are once, few, many and, for expanded clones, a class.

clone size | D gene | J gene | V gene | CDR3 DNA | CDR3 protein
NA | NA | TRBJ2-5 | TRBV30 | TGTGCCTGGGAGGGACTCCTACGTGGGACCCAGTACTTC | CAWEGLLRGTQYF
few | TRBD2 | TRBJ2-7 | TRBV11-2 | TGTGCCAGCAGCTTAGAGGCTAGCGGGAGTTACGAGCAGTACTTC | CASSLEASGSYEQYF
NA | TRBD2 | TRBJ2-1 | TRBV9 | TGTGCCAGCAGCACAGATGTCGGGGGGGCCTACAATGAGCAGTTCTTC | CASSTDVGGAYNEQFF
NA | NA | TRBJ1-6 | TRBV19 | TGTGCCAGTAGTATCTATCAGGGATCGTACAATTCACCCCTCCACTTT | CASSIYQGSYNSPLHF
NA | NA | TRBJ2-7 | TRBV7-9 | TGTGCCAGCAGCCAAGCCCCTAGTCGCGAGCAGTACTTC | CASSQAPSREQYF
NA | NA | TRBJ2-7 | TRBV28 | TGTGCCAGCAGTGACACAACCTACGAGCAGTACTTC | CASSDTTYEQYF
NA | NA | TRBJ2-7 | TRBV21-1 | TGTGCCAGCAGTGGAAGGACAGGGCTCTCCTACGAGCAGTACTTC | CASSGRTGLSYEQYF
NA | TRBD1 | TRBJ2-2 | TRBV3-1/TRBV3-2 | TGTGCCAGCAGCCTGACGACAGGGTTTAGTGGGGAGCTGTTTTTT | CASSLTTGFSGELFF
NA | NA | TRBJ2-7 | TRBV29-1 | TGCAGCGTTGAAGAAGGGGTTACCTACGAGCAGTACTTC | CSVEEGVTYEQYF
NA | TRBD2 | TRBJ2-1 | TRBV18 | TGTGCCAGCTCACCACCGAAGACTAGCGGGGACAATGAGCAGTTCTTC | CASSPPKTSGDNEQFF
NA | NA | TRBJ1-3 | TRBV5-1 | TGCGCCAGCAGCACCACGGATTTGGGCAGCTCTGGAAACACCATATATTTT | CASSTTDLGSSGNTIYF
NA | TRBD2 | TRBJ2-4 | TRBV30 | TGTGCCTGGGGGGGGGAGGGCAAAAACATTCAGTACTTC | CAWGGEGKNIQYF
NA | TRBD1 | TRBJ2-3 | TRBV15 | TGTGCCACCAGCGGGAGCCGGGACAGGGGCCCGGATACGCAGTATTTT | CATSGSRDRGPDTQYF
NA | NA | TRBJ2-5 | TRBV5-1 | TGCGCCAGCAGCACCGGGTTACAAGAGACCCAGTACTTC | CASSTGLQETQYF
NA | NA | TRBJ1-4 | TRBV2 | TGTGCCAGCAGGGAGACAGTAGGGGTGTTTTTT | CASRETVGVFF
NA | NA | TRBJ1-4 | TRBV9 | TGTGCCAGCAGCTCCACAGACAGGGAAAAACTGTTTTTT | CASSSTDREKLFF
NA | NA | TRBJ1-4 | TRBV10-1 | TGCGCCAGCAGTGAGGCGGAGGGCACGTCTAATGAAAAACTGTTTTTT | CASSEAEGTSNEKLFF
NA | NA | TRBJ1-5 | TRBV2 | TGTGCCAGCAGTGGTTCGGGGAATCAGCCCCAGCATTTT | CASSGSGNQPQHF
NA | TRBD2 | TRBJ2-7 | TRBV30 | TGTGCCTGGAGTGTGTTAGCGGGAGGCCCCTCCTACGAGCAGTACTTC | CAWSVLAGGPSYEQYF
NA | TRBD2 | TRBJ2-3 | TRBV29-1 | TGCAGCGTTGTTCGGGGGGGCACAGATACGCAGTATTTT | CSVVRGGTDTQYF
NA | TRBD2 | TRBJ2-5 | TRBV5-1 | TGCGCCAGCAGCGTTAGCGGGAGAAAACAAGAGACCCAGTACTTC | CASSVSGRKQETQYF
NA | TRBD2 | TRBJ2-1 | TRBV12-5 | TGTGCTAGTGGTTTGGTAGGAACTAGCGTTTACAATGAGCAGTTCTTC | CASGLVGTSVYNEQFF
few | NA | TRBJ1-1 | TRBV5-6 | TGTGCCAGCAGAATGACAGGTTTGAACACTGAAGCTTTCTTT | CASRMTGLNTEAFF
NA | TRBD1 | TRBJ2-2 | TRBV5-4 | TGTGCCAGCAGTTCTCAGGGGGCGCGGGACGGGGAGCTGTTTTTT | CASSSQGARDGELFF
NA | TRBD1 | TRBJ2-7 | TRBV7-8 | TGTGCCAGCAGCTTAGGGTACAGGGGCCCGAAAAACTACGAGCAGTACTTC | CASSLGYRGPKNYEQYF
once | NA | TRBJ1-3 | TRBV25-1 | TGTGCCAGCAGTGAATCTACAGCTGGAAACACCATATATTTT | CASSESTAGNTIYF
NA | TRBD2 | TRBJ2-3 | TRBV5-5 | TGTGCCAGCAGCCCCGGGGGGCTAGCGGGGGCAGATACGCAGTATTTT | CASSPGGLAGADTQYF
once | NA | TRBJ1-6 | TRBV5-3 | TGTGCCAGCCCGGACAGCTATAATTCACCCCTCCACTTT | CASPDSYNSPLHF
once | TRBD2 | TRBJ2-1 | TRBV6-4 | TGTGCCAGCAGTCACCTAGCGGGGGGGTACAATGAGCAGTTCTTC | CASSHLAGGYNEQFF
NA | NA | TRBJ1-4 | TRBV7-6 | TGTGCCAGCAGCTTGGGGGGGTCAGGGGAAGGTGAAAAACTGTTTTTT | CASSLGGSGEGEKLFF
NA | NA | TRBJ2-5 | TRBV2 | TGTGCCAGCAGTGATGGACAGCAAGAGACCCAGTACTTC | CASSDGQQETQYF
NA | TRBD1 | TRBJ1-1 | TRBV2 | TGTGCCAGCAGTTACAGGGGGCACGGGACTTTCTTT | CASSYRGHGTFF
NA | TRBD2 | TRBJ2-5 | TRBV27 | TGTGCCAGCAGTTTATCCTCGGGGGGAAAGACCCAGTACTTC | CASSLSSGGKTQYF
NA | NA | TRBJ2-1 | TRBV12-3/TRBV12-4 | TGTGCCAGCAGTTTAAGACAGTACGAGCAGTTCTTC | CASSLRQYEQFF
NA | NA | TRBJ1-5 | TRBV6-1 | TGTGCCAGCAGTGAACCCATACGGGGGGCAAATCAGCCCCAGCATTTT | CASSEPIRGANQPQHF
few | TRBD1 | TRBJ2-7 | TRBV7-6 | TGTGCCAGCAGCTCATCGACAGGGTACGAGCAGTACTTC | CASSSSTGYEQYF
NA | NA | TRBJ2-7 | TRBV18 | TGTGCCAGCTCACCAGGGGGGGGCGTGATCTACGAGCAGTACTTC | CASSPGGGVIYEQYF
NA | NA | TRBJ2-1 | TRBV25-1 | TGTGCCAGCAGGGGGTCGCGAGCGGGGAGACGGGACAGGGAGCAGTTCTTC | CASRGSRAGRRDREQFF
once | TRBD2 | TRBJ2-7 | TRBV7-9 | TGTGCCAGCAGCTCTAGGGGTAGCGGGGAATCCTACGAGCAGTACTTC | CASSSRGSGESYEQYF
NA | NA | TRBJ2-7 | TRBV4-2 | TGTGCCAGCAGCCAAGATTCACTATCCGGCTTTGAACCACTTGTGTCCTACGAGCAGTACTTC | CASSQDSLSGFEPLVSYEQYF
NA | NA | TRBJ2-1 | TRBV9 | TGTGCCAGCAGCGTAGGGGGCCTCAATGAGCAGTTCTTC | CASSVGGLNEQFF
NA | TRBD1 | TRBJ2-7 | TRBV2 | TGTGCCAGCAAAGACAGGGGCTACGAGCAGTACTTC | CASKDRGYEQYF
NA | NA | TRBJ2-1 | TRBV27 | TGTGCCAGCAGTTTAAGGTGGCGGGGGCCCTACAATGAGCAGTTCTTC | CASSLRWRGPYNEQFF
NA | NA | TRBJ1-3 | TRBV7-8 | TGTGCCAGCAGCTTAGTAGAGAGCTTCGGGGGAAACACCATATATTTT | CASSLVESFGGNTIYF
NA | TRBD2 | TRBJ2-5 | TRBV5-1 | TGCGCCAGCAGCAAAAGGGTTAGCGGGAATGAGGAGACCCAGTACTTC | CASSKRVSGNEETQYF
NA | TRBD1 | TRBJ2-7 | TRBV5-6 | TGTGCCAGCAGCTTCCAGGGGGTGAGCTCCTACGAGCAGTACTTC | CASSFQGVSSYEQYF
NA | NA | TRBJ1-2 | TRBV12-2 | TGTGCAGGACAAGTCTTTGGTGTCTACACCTTC | CAGQVFGVYTF
few | NA | TRBJ1-1 | TRBV24-1 | TGTGCCACGGATATCGGACAGCCGAACACTGAAGCTTTCTTT | CATDIGQPNTEAFF
once | TRBD2 | TRBJ2-1 | TRBV29-1 | TGCAGCGCCGCGACTAGCGGGAGTTCTCATGAGCAGTTCTTC | CSAATSGSSHEQFF
NA | NA | TRBJ1-2 | TRBV5-6 | TGTGCCAGCAGCCGACGACTGGGATTAGGAGGTGGCTACACCTTC | CASSRRLGLGGGYTF
NA | TRBD1 | TRBJ2-7 | TRBV18 | TGTGCCAGCTCAAGAATCCCGGGACAGGGGGCGGGCGAGCAGTACTTC | CASSRIPGQGAGEQYF
once | NA | TRBJ2-1 | TRBV6-2/TRBV6-3 | TGTGCCAGCAGTTACGGCCTTCGCAATGAGCAGTTCTTC | CASSYGLRNEQFF
once | NA | TRBJ1-1 | TRBV14 | TGTGCCAGCAGCCCCCTCAGGGGAACCTCTGAAGCTTTCTTT | CASSPLRGTSEAFF